The 17 T cell receptor beta chains reported below all come from one sample, sequenced in a study of CD8+CD57+ T cells in acquired aplastic anemia. Genomic DNA served as template for TCR beta VDJ and CDR3 profiling. One entry per CDR3 protein, called by TCRdb with MiXCR from the reads. The table lists 35,000 to 45,000 distinct CDR3 sequences, approximately 67% of them singletons. The sample consisted of sorted CD4+, CD8+, or CD8+CD57+ T cells (not recorded which) from PBMCs. These receptors all come from a human donor in good health, serving as a control.

The chain combines TRBV19 with TRBJ1-2; 9 nucleotides agree with TRBD1. The germline gives CDR1 LNHDA, CDR2 SQIVND (reference sequence). CDR3 length equals 17 residues. V lost 6 bases and J lost 7; bases outside the gene matches: 18. This CDR3 is CASSARTGVGVSGGYTF. DNA for the CDR3: TGTGCCAGTAGCGCGAGGACAGGGGTTGGGGTATCGGGTGGCTACACCTTC.

The chain couples TRBV5-1 to TRBJ2-6; D might be TRBD1 (6 bases). This CDR3 comprises 15 residues. Trimming left V 4 bases short and J 2 bases short, with 10 bases between. From germline, CDR1 is SGHRS and CDR2 YFSETQ. The CDR3 nucleotides are TGCGCCAGCAGCGGCTACAGGGCTGGGGCCAACGTCCTGACTTTC. The encoded protein is CASSGYRAGANVLTF.

This clonotype was observed a single time. The genes are TRBV19 and TRBJ1-5; the D is unclear. The germline V gene encodes CDR1 LNHDA and CDR2 SQIVND (reference sequence). CDR3 size: 13 residues. V was clipped by 7 bases and J by 0 bases, with 7 bases between them. The CDR3 DNA reads as TGTGCCAGTACCCTCTATAGCAATCAGCCCCAGCATTTT. It codes for CASTLYSNQPQHF.

By share, this clonotype counts as medium-sized (0.01 to 0.1%). This chain joins TRBV7-9 and TRBJ2-3; D is ambiguous. The CDR3 is 13 residues long. Trimming pared 4 bases from V and 4 bases from J, leaving 9 bases between. CDR1 is SEHNR and CDR2 is FQNEAQ in the germline V gene (reference sequence). The CDR3 here is CASSYVWADTQYF. As DNA, the CDR3 is TGTGCCAGCAGCTATGTCTGGGCAGATACGCAGTATTTT.

The chain has TRBV5-6 and TRBJ1-1; possible D gene TRBD1, 5 bases. Deletions cut 7 bases from V and 0 bases from J, with 13 bases between. The germline V gene has CDR1 SGHDT and CDR2 YYEEEE. This CDR3 region has 14 residues. CDR3 nucleotides: TGTGCCAGCGCCAGGGACTTGATGAACACTGAAGCTTTCTTT. Translating gives CASARDLMNTEAFF.

This chain uses TRBV2 with TRBJ2-7, with a weak D call TRBD1 (5 bases). The CDR3 contains 15 residues. V was cut by 8 bases and J by 2 bases, with 19 bases left in between. CDR1 and CDR2 (germline): SNHLY, FYNNEI. The CDR3 nucleotides are TGTGCCAGCCACATCCGGCCAGGGTTAGCCTACGAGCAGTACTTC. This encodes CASHIRPGLAYEQYF.

This clonotype has at least ten counts. V usage is TRBV11-1 and J usage is TRBJ1-2, with a weak D call TRBD1 (5 bases). The CDR3 loop spans 16 amino acids. From germline, CDR1 is SGHAT and CDR2 FQDESV (reference sequence). V lost 2 bases and J 3 bases, leaving 16 bases between the germline ends. The CDR3 loop reads CASSLHPLGGDYGYTF. DNA of the CDR3: TGTGCCAGCAGCTTACATCCTTTAGGAGGGGACTATGGCTACACCTTC.

The rearrangement joins TRBV20-1 to TRBJ2-7; 7 bases map to TRBD2. The CDR3 has 15 amino acids. The J segment lost 3 bases and the V segment lost 6 bases, leaving 14 bases of the junction unmatched. In germline, CDR1 is DFQATT, CDR2 SNEGSKA (reference sequence). CDR3 sequence (DNA): TGCAGTGCCAGTGGGGGAGGGGAGGAATTCTACGAGCAGTACTTC. This translates into CSASGGGEEFYEQYF.

This chain joins TRBV2 and TRBJ1-6, with 9 bases fitting TRBD1. The V gene end was trimmed by 7 bases and the J gene end by 11 bases; junction bases not matched to a gene: 6. From germline, CDR1 is SNHLY and CDR2 FYNNEI. CDR3 length: 13 residues. This chain's CDR3 is CASMDRGDAPLHF. CDR3 nucleotide sequence: TGTGCCAGCATGGACAGGGGTGACGCACCCCTCCACTTT.

The chain has TRBV7-9 and TRBJ2-7, with 8 bases aligning to TRBD2. V shed 5 bases, J shed 9 bases, and the junction held 12 bases outside the gene matches. There are 14 residues in the CDR3. The V gene's germline CDR1 is SEHNR and CDR2 FQNEAQ (reference sequence). CDR3 loop: CASSETLTGGRQYF. CDR3 sequence (DNA): TGTGCCAGCAGCGAAACCCTCACGGGGGGGAGGCAGTACTTC.

The V gene is TRBV7-3, the J gene TRBJ2-7; a possible D gene is TRBD1 (6 bases). V lost 3 bases and J lost 6, with 9 bases in between. The CDR3 loop spans 12 amino acids. CDR1 is SGHTA, CDR2 FQGTGA, per germline. The CDR3 nucleotides read TGTGCCAGCAGCTTGACAGGATCCGAGCAGTACTTC. Translation: CASSLTGSEQYF.

This clonotype was observed a few times. This may be a read error, as it is one base from a much larger clone. The chain is built from TRBV11-2 and TRBJ1-4; possibly TRBD1 for D (5 bases). From germline, CDR1 is SGHAT and CDR2 FQNNGV. This CDR3 contains 15 residues. The CDR3 region is CASSLERGSTERLFF. CDR3 sequence (DNA): TGTGCCAGCAGCTTAGAGCGGGGGTCGACTGAAAGACTGTTTTTT.

The chain has TRBV15 and TRBJ1-2, with 12 bases identical to TRBD1. The CDR3 loop spans 16 amino acids. The V segment lost 5 bases and the J segment 8 bases; nucleotides outside the gene matches: 12. Germline CDR1 and CDR2: LNHNV and YYDKDF (reference sequence). As DNA, the CDR3 is TGTGCCACCAGCCCTTCTTCGGGACAGGGGGCGGTCGGCTACACCTTC. It encodes CATSPSSGQGAVGYTF.

This sequence joins TRBV7-2 and TRBJ2-5; D ambiguous. V was pared by 3 bases and J by 5 bases, with 10 bases between. This CDR3 is built from 13 residues. Germline CDR1 reads SGHTA; CDR2 reads FQGNSA. The CDR3 here is CASSFWVEETQYF. The CDR3 bases are TGTGCCAGCAGCTTTTGGGTTGAGGAGACCCAGTACTTC. Drawing the rest from reference TRBV7-2 and TRBJ2-5, the complete variable domain is GAGVSQSPSNKVTEKGKDVELRCDPISGHTALYWYRQSLGQGLEFLIYFQGNSAPDKSGLPSDRFSAERTGGSVSTLTIQRTQQEDSAVYLCASSFWVEETQYFGPGTRLLVL.

In its sample, this clonotype ranks as medium-sized. The chain is built from TRBV29-1 and TRBJ2-3; D is uncertain. The ends were cut back, 1 base at V and 2 bases at J, with 13 bases in the middle. CDR1 is SQVTM, CDR2 ANQGSEA, per germline. The CDR3 consists of 15 residues. CDR3 region: CSVEAPQSPTDTQYF. The CDR3 bases are TGCAGCGTTGAAGCCCCACAGTCCCCCACAGATACGCAGTATTTT.

The genes are TRBV7-9 and TRBJ2-5; possibly TRBD1 or TRBD2 for D (5 bases each). This CDR3 has 13 residues. With 8 bases removed from V and 3 bases from J, the gap between germline ends came to 13 bases. From germline, CDR1 is SEHNR and CDR2 FQNEAQ (reference sequence). The DNA of the CDR3 is TGTGCCAGCCGATCGAGGGGCAAAGAGACCCAGTACTTC. It is translated as CASRSRGKETQYF.

This clonotype was picked up a small number of times. The V and J genes are TRBV24-1 and TRBJ1-2, with D unclear. The ends were cut back, 7 bases at V and 6 bases at J, with 8 bases in the middle. The CDR3 has 11 residues. Looked up from germline, CDR1 is KGHDR and CDR2 is SFDVKD. The CDR3 DNA reads TGTGCCACCAGGGGTTTAGATGGCTACACCTTC. Amino acid sequence: CATRGLDGYTF.